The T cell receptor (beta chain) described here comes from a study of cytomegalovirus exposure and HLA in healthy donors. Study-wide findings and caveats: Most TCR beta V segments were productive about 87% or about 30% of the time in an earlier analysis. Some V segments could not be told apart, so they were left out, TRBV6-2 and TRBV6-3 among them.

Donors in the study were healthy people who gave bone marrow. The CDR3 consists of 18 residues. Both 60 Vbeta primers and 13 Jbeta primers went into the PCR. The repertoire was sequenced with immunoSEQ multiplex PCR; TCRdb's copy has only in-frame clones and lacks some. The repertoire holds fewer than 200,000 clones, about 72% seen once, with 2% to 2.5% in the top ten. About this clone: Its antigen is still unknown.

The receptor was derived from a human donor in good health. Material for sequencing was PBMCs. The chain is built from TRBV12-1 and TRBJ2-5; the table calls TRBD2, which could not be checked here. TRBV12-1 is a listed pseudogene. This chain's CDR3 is CASSPYPGLAPSLKTQYF. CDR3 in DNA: TGTGCCAGCAGCCCCTATCCGGGACTAGCGCCCTCATTGAAGACCCAGTACTTC.